The next 9 T cell receptor beta chains were all read from a single sample in a study of blood T cell repertoires in COVID-19. The method was immunoSEQ multiplex PCR; TCRdb's version includes in-frame clones alone and lacks a portion of them. In the table there are approximately 170,000 clones, around four fifths of which are singletons. The sample was PBMCs or T cells enriched from blood (not recorded which). Source of these receptors: a woman in her 50s who had recovered from COVID-19.

This rearrangement joins TRBV25-1 to TRBJ1-1, with a possible D match to TRBD1 (5 bases). Looked up from germline, CDR1 is MGHDK and CDR2 is SYGVNS. The CDR3 is 14 residues long. V lost 0 bases to trimming and J lost 3 bases, with 8 bases between them. The CDR3 region has the DNA TGTGCCAGCAGTGAATACGGACACGACACTGAAGCTTTCTTT. This codes for CASSEYGHDTEAFF. Complete variable domain (other parts from reference TRBV25-1 and TRBJ1-1): EADIYQTPRYLVIGTGKKITLECSQTMGHDKMYWYQQDPGMELHLIHYSYGVNSTEKGDLSSESTVSRIRTEHFPLTLESARPSHTSQYLCASSEYGHDTEAFFGQGTRLTVV.

The gene calls are TRBV5-6 and TRBJ2-7; D is ambiguous. Trimming shortened V by 0 bases and J by 6 bases, and 10 bases separated the two germline ends. The CDR3 is 13 amino acids. Germline V CDR1 and CDR2: SGHDT, YYEEEE. The CDR3 nucleotides read TGTGCCAGCAGCTTGGCACCAGGTAGCGAGCAGTACGTC. It is translated as CASSLAPGSEQYV.

The V gene is TRBV10-3, the J gene TRBJ2-1; maybe TRBD2 (6 bases). Germline V gene data show CDR1 as ENHRY and CDR2 as SYGVKD. Trimming pared 0 bases from V and 7 bases from J, leaving 19 bases between. The length of the CDR3 is 17 residues. The CDR3 region is CAISESEGSPGRNEQFF. Written as DNA, the CDR3 is TGTGCCATCAGTGAGTCGGAGGGGAGCCCGGGGAGGAATGAGCAGTTCTTC.

J is TRBJ2-3 and V is TRBV29-1, with 8 bases that match TRBD1. The CDR3 is 14 amino acids. With V trimmed by 7 bases and J by 2 bases, 8 bases remained unmatched. Germline-derived CDR1 and CDR2 are SQVTM and ANQGSEA. CDR3 region: CSADRAVDTDTQYF. The CDR3 DNA follows: TGCAGCGCGGACAGGGCGGTCGACACAGATACGCAGTATTTT.

This sequence joins TRBV30 and TRBJ2-7; the match to TRBD1 covers 7 bases. Germline values: CDR1 GTSNPN, CDR2 SVGIG (reference sequence). J gave up 2 bases and V 3 bases, and 7 bases lay outside the gene matches. The CDR3 extends over 14 amino acids. CDR3 amino acids: CAWRRQGTTYEQYV. The CDR3 bases are TGTGCCTGGAGACGACAGGGCACGACCTACGAGCAGTACGTC.

The V gene is TRBV1, the J gene TRBJ2-1; the table's D gene call, TRBD1, was not cross checked with the DNA. TRBV1 is flagged as a pseudogene. This CDR3 comprises 14 residues. CDR3 nucleotide sequence: TGCACCAGCAGCCTCAGGGGCACCCACAATGAGCAGTTCTTC. Residues: CTSSLRGTHNEQFF.

This chain links TRBV4-1 with TRBJ2-3, with no clear D. Germline values: CDR1 MGHRA, CDR2 YSYEKL. The CDR3 loop spans 14 amino acids. V was trimmed by 4 bases and J by 0 bases, leaving 8 bases between them. Here the CDR3 DNA reads TGCGCCAGCAGCCCCTTATTCAGCACAGATACGCAGTATTTT. Encoded protein: CASSPLFSTDTQYF.

This chain connects TRBV11-3 to TRBJ2-7; perhaps TRBD2 as D (5 bases). The CDR3 loop spans 13 amino acids. Germline CDR1 is SGHNT and CDR2 is YENEEA. The V gene lost 4 bases and the J gene lost 3 bases, with 10 bases spanning the gap. The CDR3 region has the DNA TGTGCCAGCAGCTATGCCGAGGGCTACGAGCAGTACGTC. This translates into CASSYAEGYEQYV.

V usage is TRBV5-6 and J usage is TRBJ1-2, with D maybe TRBD1 (6 bases). Germline CDR1 reads SGHDT; CDR2 reads YYEEEE. Between the trimmed V and J ends, which lost 1 base and 5 bases, there was a span of 12 bases. The CDR3 consists of 14 residues. CDR3: CASSLQGPWYGYTF. The CDR3, as DNA: TGTGCCAGCAGCTTGCAGGGGCCGTGGTATGGCTACACCTTC.